This TCR beta chain is drawn from a study of CD8+ T cells in alopecia areata. Study-wide findings and caveats: A great number of expanded lesional clones endured in scalp and blood during tofacitinib.

This CDR3 comprises 15 residues. Germline CDR1 and CDR2: SGHTA and FQGTGA. V shed 5 bases, J shed 4 bases, and the junction held 7 bases outside the gene matches. Described treatment: oral pan-JAK inhibitor, 5-10 mg twice daily. Extraction of RNA preceded its reverse transcription into cDNA, which served as the sequencing template. Assay: immunoSEQ multiplex PCR; the TCRdb copy retains only in-frame clones and omits some. The table has 95,000 to 150,000 clones, 53% seen once; the top ten hold around 0.46%. This clone was counted only a few times. No antigen is known for it. The chain combines TRBV7-3 with TRBJ2-5, with TRBD2 matching over 10 bases. This TCR derives from a human donor with alopecia areata. Sequencing was performed on CD4+ T cells sorted from blood, taken at week 4, from a patient treated with tofacitinib. This chain's CDR3 is CASSPGLAARETQYF. As DNA, the CDR3 is TGTGCCAGCAGCCCCGGACTAGCGGCCAGAGAGACCCAGTACTTC.